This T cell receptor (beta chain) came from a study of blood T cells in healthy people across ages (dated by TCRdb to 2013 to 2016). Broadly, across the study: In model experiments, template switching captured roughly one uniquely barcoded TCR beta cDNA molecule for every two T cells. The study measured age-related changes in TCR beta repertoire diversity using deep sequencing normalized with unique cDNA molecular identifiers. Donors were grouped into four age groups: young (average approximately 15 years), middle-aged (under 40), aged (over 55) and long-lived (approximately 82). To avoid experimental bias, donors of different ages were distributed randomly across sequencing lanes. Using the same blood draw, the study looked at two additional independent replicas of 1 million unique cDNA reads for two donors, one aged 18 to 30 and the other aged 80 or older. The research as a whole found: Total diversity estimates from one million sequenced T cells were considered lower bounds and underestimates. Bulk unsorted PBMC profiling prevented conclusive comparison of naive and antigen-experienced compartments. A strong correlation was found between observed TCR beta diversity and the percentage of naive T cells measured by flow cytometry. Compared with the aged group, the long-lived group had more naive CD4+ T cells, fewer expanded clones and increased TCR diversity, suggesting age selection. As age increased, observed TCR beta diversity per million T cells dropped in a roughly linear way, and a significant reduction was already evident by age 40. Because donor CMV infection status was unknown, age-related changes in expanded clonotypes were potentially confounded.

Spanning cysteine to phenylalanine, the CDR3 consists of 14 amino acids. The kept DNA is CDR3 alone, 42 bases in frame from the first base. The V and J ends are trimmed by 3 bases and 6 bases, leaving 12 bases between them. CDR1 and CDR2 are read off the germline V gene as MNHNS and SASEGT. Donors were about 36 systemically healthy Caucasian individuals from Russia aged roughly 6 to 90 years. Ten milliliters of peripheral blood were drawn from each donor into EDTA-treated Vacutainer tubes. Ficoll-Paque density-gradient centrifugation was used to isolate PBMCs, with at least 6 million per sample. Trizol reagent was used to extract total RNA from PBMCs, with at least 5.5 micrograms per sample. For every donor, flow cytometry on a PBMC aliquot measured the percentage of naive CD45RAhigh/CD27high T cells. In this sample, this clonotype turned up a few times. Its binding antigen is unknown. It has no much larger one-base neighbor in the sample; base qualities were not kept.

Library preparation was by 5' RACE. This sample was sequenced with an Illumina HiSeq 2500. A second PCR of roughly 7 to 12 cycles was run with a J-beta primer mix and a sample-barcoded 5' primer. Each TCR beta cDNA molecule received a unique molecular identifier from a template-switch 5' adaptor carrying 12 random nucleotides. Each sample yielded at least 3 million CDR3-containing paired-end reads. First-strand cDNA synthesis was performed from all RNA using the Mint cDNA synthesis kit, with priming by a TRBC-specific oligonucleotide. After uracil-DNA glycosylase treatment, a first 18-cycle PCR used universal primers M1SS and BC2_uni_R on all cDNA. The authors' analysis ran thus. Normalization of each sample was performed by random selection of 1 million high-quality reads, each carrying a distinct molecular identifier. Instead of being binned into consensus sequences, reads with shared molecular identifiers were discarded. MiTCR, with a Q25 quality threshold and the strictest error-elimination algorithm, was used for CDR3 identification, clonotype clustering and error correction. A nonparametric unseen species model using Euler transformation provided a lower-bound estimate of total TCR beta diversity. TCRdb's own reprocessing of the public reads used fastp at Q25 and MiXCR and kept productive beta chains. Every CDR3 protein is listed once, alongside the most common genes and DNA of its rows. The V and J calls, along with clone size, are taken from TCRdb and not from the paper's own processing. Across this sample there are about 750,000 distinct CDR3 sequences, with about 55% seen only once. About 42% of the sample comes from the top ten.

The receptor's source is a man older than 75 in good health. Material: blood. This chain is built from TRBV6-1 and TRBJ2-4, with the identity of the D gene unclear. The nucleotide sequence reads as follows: TGTGCCAGCAGTGAGAGTTTTTACCTAAACATTCAGTACTTC. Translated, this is CASSESFYLNIQYF.